The next 19 T cell receptor beta chains were all read from a single sample in a study of blood T cell repertoires in COVID-19. TCRdb's copy holds only in-frame clones and misses some; the assay was immunoSEQ multiplex PCR. The repertoire holds 300,000 or so clones, 80% to 90% seen once, with around 4.2% in the top ten. The sample taken for sequencing was PBMCs or T cells enriched from blood (not recorded which). The source is a woman aged 40 to 50 with acute COVID-19.

The chain is built from TRBV5-1 and TRBJ1-2; D is possibly TRBD1 (5 bases). Between the trimmed V and J ends, which lost 5 bases and 2 bases, there was a span of 10 bases. Germline CDR1 SGHRS, CDR2 YFSETQ. The CDR3 spans 13 residues. The CDR3 loop reads CASRVAGNYGYTF. The CDR3 DNA reads as TGCGCCAGCAGAGTTGCAGGGAACTATGGCTACACCTTC.

The table lists this clone with a count of one. This chain uses TRBV11-2 with TRBJ2-5; D not certain. V dropped 5 bases and J dropped 0 bases, with 4 bases sitting between them. Germline CDR1 and CDR2: SGHAT and FQNNGV. CDR3 size: 12 residues. CDR3 sequence (DNA): TGTGCCAGCAGCCCTAACCAAGAGACCCAGTACTTC. Residues: CASSPNQETQYF. The full variable domain, its missing parts supplied by reference TRBV11-2 and TRBJ2-5, is EAGVAQSPRYKIIEKRQSVAFWCNPISGHATLYWYQQILGQGPKLLIQFQNNGVVDDSQLPKDRFSAERLKGVDSTLKIQPAKLEDSAVYLCASSPNQETQYFGPGTRLLVL.

V gene TRBV2 combines with J gene TRBJ1-1, with a tentative D call TRBD1 (6 bases). The V and J ends lost 5 bases and 10 bases respectively, with 11 bases between them. The CDR3 has 11 amino acids. Germline CDR1 and CDR2: SNHLY and FYNNEI. CDR3 coding DNA: TGTGCCAGCAGTCAGGGGTCGCGAGCTTTCTTT. The encoded protein is CASSQGSRAFF.

V is TRBV7-2 and J is TRBJ1-2; TRBD1 matches at 7 bases. V was clipped by 0 bases and J by 7 bases; unmatched bases: 8. Germline values: CDR1 SGHTA, CDR2 FQGNSA. The CDR3 covers 15 residues. CDR3 nucleotide sequence: TGTGCCAGCAGCTTAGCCCAGGGGGATATTTCTGGCTACACCTTC. This sequence encodes CASSLAQGDISGYTF.

The genes are TRBV7-9 and TRBJ2-3, with a tentative D call TRBD1 (7 bases). The germline gives CDR1 SEHNR, CDR2 FQNEAQ (reference sequence). Trimming stripped 3 bases from V and 4 bases from J, with 20 bases between. The CDR3 has 17 amino acids. The CDR3 sequence is CASSLRGTGVGPDTQYF. The DNA for the CDR3 is TGTGCCAGCAGCTTGCGGGGAACAGGGGTTGGGCCAGATACGCAGTATTTT. The whole variable domain, filled in from reference TRBV7-9 and TRBJ2-3, reads DTGVSQNPRHKITKRGQNVTFRCDPISEHNRLYWYRQTLGQGPEFLTYFQNEAQLEKSRLLSDRFSAERPKGSFSTLEIQRTEQGDSAMYLCASSLRGTGVGPDTQYFGPGTRLTVL.

The genes are TRBV15 and TRBJ2-7; 7 positions match TRBD1. Trimming took 0 bases from V and 3 from J; bases not matched to a gene: 5. The CDR3 is 15 amino acids. The germline V gene encodes CDR1 LNHNV and CDR2 YYDKDF (reference sequence). The CDR3 sequence is CATSRDLGGLYEQYF. DNA for the CDR3: TGTGCCACCAGCAGAGATTTAGGGGGCCTCTACGAGCAGTACTTC.

CDR3 amino acids: CASSPGTGVAEAFF. The CDR3 bases are TGCGCCAGCAGCCCCGGGACAGGGGTGGCTGAAGCTTTCTTT. The chain recombines TRBV5-1 with TRBJ1-1; TRBD1 aligns across 10 bases. The V gene's germline CDR1 is SGHRS and CDR2 YFSETQ. V gave up 4 bases and J gave up 6 bases; unmatched junction bases: 6. CDR3 length equals 14 residues.

The chain links TRBV5-8 to TRBJ2-3; D not certain. The germline CDR1 and CDR2 sequences are SGHTS and YDEGEE. The CDR3 length is 13 residues. Trimming stripped 4 bases from V and 0 bases from J, with 6 bases between. The CDR3 DNA sequence: TGTGCCAGCAGCCCGTATAGCACAGATACGCAGTATTTT. It is translated as CASSPYSTDTQYF.

This clone was detected a few times. This chain joins TRBV7-4 and TRBJ2-7, with 8 bases matching TRBD2. With V trimmed by 5 bases and J by 2 bases, 8 bases remained unmatched. The CDR3 covers 15 residues. The germline V gene encodes CDR1 SGHVT and CDR2 SQSDAQ. As DNA, the CDR3 is TGTGCCAGCAGCCCGCCCCAGGGACTAGCCTACGAGCAGTACTTC. As protein: CASSPPQGLAYEQYF.

V usage is TRBV5-4 and J usage is TRBJ2-7, with D possibly matching TRBD1 (5 bases). This CDR3 region has 13 residues. Trimming left V 1 base short and J 4 bases short, with 9 bases between. Per the germline V gene, CDR1 is SGHNT and CDR2 is YYREEE (reference sequence). The CDR3 loop reads CASSLRQGYEQYF. The CDR3 DNA reads TGTGCCAGCAGCTTGCGGCAGGGATACGAGCAGTACTTC.

The chain joins TRBV7-9 to TRBJ2-5; the match to TRBD2 covers 10 bases. Unmatched junction bases numbered 7, after V lost 5 bases and J lost 4 bases. This CDR3 spans 15 amino acids. CDR1 and CDR2 from the germline V gene are SEHNR and FQNEAQ (reference sequence). This CDR3 is CASSQSGRAGETQYF. CDR3 in DNA: TGTGCCAGCAGCCAAAGCGGGAGGGCGGGAGAGACCCAGTACTTC.

The chain is built from TRBV21-1 and TRBJ1-2; TRBD1, the D gene given by the table, was not confirmed from the DNA. TRBV21-1 is tagged as a pseudogene. This CDR3 comprises 15 residues. The CDR3 region has the DNA TGTGCCAGCAGCAAGCCACGGGACAGGACCTATGGCTACACCTTC. Protein product: CASSKPRDRTYGYTF.

This chain joins TRBV6-6 and TRBJ2-1; 7 positions agree with TRBD2. The V gene end was trimmed by 0 bases and the J gene end by 10 bases; junction bases not matched to a gene: 6. The CDR3 has 14 residues. Looked up from germline, CDR1 is MNHNY and CDR2 is SVGAGI (reference sequence). The CDR3 DNA is TGTGCCAGCAGTTACTCGAGGACTAGTTACGAGCAGTTCTTC. It yields the protein CASSYSRTSYEQFF.

The V and J genes are TRBV7-2 and TRBJ1-5; D unresolved. Germline V gene data show CDR1 as SGHTA and CDR2 as FQGNSA. The V and J ends lost 5 bases and 0 bases respectively, with 8 bases between them. This CDR3 region has 14 residues. The CDR3 region has the DNA TGTGCCAGCAGCCCGCTAGTTAGCAATCAGCCCCAGCATTTT. Protein: CASSPLVSNQPQHF.

This rearrangement joins TRBV5-4 to TRBJ2-5, with 10 bases fitting TRBD2. V shed 4 bases and J 2 bases; nucleotides not matched to a gene: 8. The CDR3 spans 16 residues. Germline values: CDR1 SGHNT, CDR2 YYREEE (reference sequence). CDR3 in amino acids: CASSPTLTSGQETQYF. CDR3 DNA: TGTGCCAGCAGCCCGACTCTGACTAGCGGGCAAGAGACCCAGTACTTC.

V is TRBV10-1 and J is TRBJ2-5; possibly TRBD2 for D (5 bases). The CDR3 is made up of 15 amino acids. CDR1 is WNHNN and CDR2 is SYGVQD in the germline V gene (reference sequence). V lost 0 bases and J 5 bases, leaving 13 bases between the germline ends. CDR3 coding DNA: TGCGCCAGCAGTGAGTCTTCGGGGAGAGTGGAGACCCAGTACTTC. This sequence encodes CASSESSGRVETQYF.

V and J are TRBV4-1 and TRBJ2-5, with D possibly being TRBD1 (6 bases). V was pared by 0 bases and J by 1 base, with 15 bases between. Germline CDR1 and CDR2: MGHRA and YSYEKL. The CDR3 loop spans 17 amino acids. The CDR3: CASSQDRSRGPQETQYF. The CDR3 coding sequence is TGCGCCAGCAGCCAAGATCGGTCCAGGGGTCCCCAAGAGACCCAGTACTTC.

The chain employs TRBV7-9 and TRBJ1-5, with a tentative D call TRBD1 (5 bases). The V gene lost 3 bases and the J gene lost 0 bases, with 21 bases spanning the gap. The CDR3 has 19 amino acids. From germline, CDR1 is SEHNR and CDR2 FQNEAQ (reference sequence). CDR3 DNA sequence: TGTGCCAGCAGCTTTGCCTTCGGACACGAAATACATAGCAATCAGCCCCAGCATTTT. Translating gives CASSFAFGHEIHSNQPQHF.

The chain is built from TRBV15 and TRBJ2-6; TRBD2 is a possible D gene (5 bases). The V gene's germline CDR1 is LNHNV and CDR2 YYDKDF (reference sequence). Between the trimmed V and J ends, which lost 5 bases and 0 bases, there was a span of 8 bases. The CDR3 has 15 residues. The CDR3 bases are TGTGCCACCAGCTCACGGGGCTCTGGGGCCAACGTCCTGACTTTC. This gives the protein CATSSRGSGANVLTF.